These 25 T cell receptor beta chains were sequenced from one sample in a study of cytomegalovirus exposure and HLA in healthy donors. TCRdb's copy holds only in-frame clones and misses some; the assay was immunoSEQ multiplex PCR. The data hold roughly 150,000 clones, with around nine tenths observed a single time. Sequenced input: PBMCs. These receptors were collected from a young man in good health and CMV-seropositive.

In DNA form, the CDR3 reads TGTGCCAGCAGCTACAAAGCGGCTAGCGGGAGATACGAGCAGTACTTC. It translates to CASSYKAASGRYEQYF. The chain joins TRBV5-4 to TRBJ2-7, with 10 bases fitting TRBD2. J gave up 4 bases and V 3 bases, and 10 bases lay outside the gene matches. The CDR3 sequence is 16 residues long. Germline-derived CDR1 and CDR2 are SGHNT and YYREEE (reference sequence). Variable domain in full (rest from reference TRBV5-4 and TRBJ2-7): ETGVTQSPTHLIKTRGQQVTLRCSSQSGHNTVSWYQQALGQGPQFIFQYYREEENGRGNFPPRFSGLQFPNYSSELNVNALELDDSALYLCASSYKAASGRYEQYFGPGTRLTVT.

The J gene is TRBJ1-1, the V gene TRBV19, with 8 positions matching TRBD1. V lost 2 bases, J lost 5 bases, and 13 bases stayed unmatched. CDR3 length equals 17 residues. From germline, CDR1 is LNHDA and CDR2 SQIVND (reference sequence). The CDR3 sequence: CASSITGRGLVETEAFF. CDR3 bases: TGTGCCAGTAGTATAACGGGCAGGGGGCTTGTTGAGACTGAAGCTTTCTTT.

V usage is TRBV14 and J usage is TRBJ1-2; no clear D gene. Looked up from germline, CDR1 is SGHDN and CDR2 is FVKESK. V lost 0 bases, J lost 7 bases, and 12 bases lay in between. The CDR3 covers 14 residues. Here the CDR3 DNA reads TGTGCCAGCAGCCAAGATTTTATCAGATCTGGCTACACCTTC. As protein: CASSQDFIRSGYTF.

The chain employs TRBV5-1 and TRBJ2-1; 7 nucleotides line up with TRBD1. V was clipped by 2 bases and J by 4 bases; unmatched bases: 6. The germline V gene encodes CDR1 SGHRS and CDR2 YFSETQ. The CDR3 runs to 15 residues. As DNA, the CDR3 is TGCGCCAGCAGCTTTACAGGGGTAGGGTACAATGAGCAGTTCTTC. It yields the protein CASSFTGVGYNEQFF.

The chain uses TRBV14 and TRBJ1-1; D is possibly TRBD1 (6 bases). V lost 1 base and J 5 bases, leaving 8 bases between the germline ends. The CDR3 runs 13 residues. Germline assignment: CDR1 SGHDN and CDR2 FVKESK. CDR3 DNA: TGTGCCAGCAGCCAAGTACAGGGAACTGAAGCTTTCTTT. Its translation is CASSQVQGTEAFF.

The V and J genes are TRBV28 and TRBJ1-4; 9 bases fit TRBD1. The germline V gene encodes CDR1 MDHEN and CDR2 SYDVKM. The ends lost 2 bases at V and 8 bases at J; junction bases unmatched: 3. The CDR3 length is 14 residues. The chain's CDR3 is CASSLGGTGEKLFF. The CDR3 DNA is TGTGCCAGCAGTTTAGGGGGGACAGGGGAAAAACTGTTTTTT.

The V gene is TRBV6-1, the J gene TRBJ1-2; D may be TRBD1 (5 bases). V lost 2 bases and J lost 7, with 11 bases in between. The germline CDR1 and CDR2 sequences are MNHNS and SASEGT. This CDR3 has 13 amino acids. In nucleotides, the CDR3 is TGTGCCAGCAGTGAAACAGGAAGAGGTGGCTACACCTTC. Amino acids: CASSETGRGGYTF.

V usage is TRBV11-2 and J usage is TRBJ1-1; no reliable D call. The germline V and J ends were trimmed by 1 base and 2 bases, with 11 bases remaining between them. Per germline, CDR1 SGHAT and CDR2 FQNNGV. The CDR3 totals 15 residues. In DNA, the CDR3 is TGTGCCAGCAGCTTAGCAGCCGCGGGTAACACTGAAGCTTTCTTT. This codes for CASSLAAAGNTEAFF.

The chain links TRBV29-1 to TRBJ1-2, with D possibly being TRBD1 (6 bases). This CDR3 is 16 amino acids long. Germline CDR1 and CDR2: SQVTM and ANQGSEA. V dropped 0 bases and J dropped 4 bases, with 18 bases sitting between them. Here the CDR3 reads CSVEDPGKTGPYGYTF. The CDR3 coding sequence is TGCAGCGTTGAAGATCCCGGAAAGACAGGCCCCTATGGCTACACCTTC.

The CDR3 region is CASSLTGDSAFF. CDR3 nucleotide sequence: TGTGCCAGCTCACTTACAGGGGATTCGGCTTTCTTT. V is TRBV18 and J is TRBJ1-1, with 7 positions matching TRBD1. The CDR3 loop spans 12 amino acids. The V gene's germline CDR1 is KGHSH and CDR2 LQKENI. V gave up 4 bases and J gave up 11 bases; unmatched junction bases: 7.

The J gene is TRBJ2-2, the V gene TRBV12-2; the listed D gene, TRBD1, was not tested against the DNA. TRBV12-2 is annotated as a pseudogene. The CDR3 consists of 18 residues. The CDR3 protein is CASRLGFPGTVITGELFF. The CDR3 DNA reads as TGTGCAAGTCGCTTAGGGTTTCCCGGGACAGTGATCACCGGGGAGCTGTTTTTT.

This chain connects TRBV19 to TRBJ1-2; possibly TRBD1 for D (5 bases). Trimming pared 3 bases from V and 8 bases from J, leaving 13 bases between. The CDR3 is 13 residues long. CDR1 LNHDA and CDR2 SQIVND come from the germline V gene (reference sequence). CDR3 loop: CASSISAGFGYTF. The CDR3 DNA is TGTGCCAGTAGTATTTCGGCAGGGTTCGGCTACACCTTC. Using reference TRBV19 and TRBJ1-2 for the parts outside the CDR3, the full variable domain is DGGITQSPKYLFRKEGQNVTLSCEQNLNHDAMYWYRQDPGQGLRLIYYSQIVNDFQKGDIAEGYSVSREKKESFPLTVTSAQKNPTAFYLCASSISAGFGYTFGSGTRLTVV.

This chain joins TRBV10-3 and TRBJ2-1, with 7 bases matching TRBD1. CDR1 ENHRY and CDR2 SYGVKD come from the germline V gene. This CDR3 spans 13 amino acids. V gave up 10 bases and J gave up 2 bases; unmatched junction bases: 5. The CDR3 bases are TGTGCCACATGGACAGGCCCCTACAATGAGCAGTTCTTC. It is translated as CATWTGPYNEQFF.

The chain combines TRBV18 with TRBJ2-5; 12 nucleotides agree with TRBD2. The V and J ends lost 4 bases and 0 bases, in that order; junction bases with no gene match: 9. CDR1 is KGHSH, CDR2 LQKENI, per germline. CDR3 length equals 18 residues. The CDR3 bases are TGTGCCAGCTCACGAACTAGCGGGAGGAACAAGTACCAAGAGACCCAGTACTTC. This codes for CASSRTSGRNKYQETQYF.

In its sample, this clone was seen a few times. The CDR3 bases are TGTGCCAGCAGCTTAGAGCAGGGGTACTATGGCTACACCTTC. Translating it yields CASSLEQGYYGYTF. The J gene is TRBJ1-2, the V gene TRBV7-9, with a tentative D call TRBD1 (6 bases). The CDR3 sequence is 14 residues long. CDR1 and CDR2 from the germline V gene are SEHNR and FQNEAQ (reference sequence). Trimming pared 1 base from V and 3 bases from J, leaving 9 bases between.

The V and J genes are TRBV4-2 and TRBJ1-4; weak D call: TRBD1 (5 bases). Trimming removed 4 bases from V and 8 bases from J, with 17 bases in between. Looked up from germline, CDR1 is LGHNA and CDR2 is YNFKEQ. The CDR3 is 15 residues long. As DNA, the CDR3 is TGTGCCAGCAGCCGGCGGGGCGATAAAGGGGAAAAACTGTTTTTT. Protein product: CASSRRGDKGEKLFF.

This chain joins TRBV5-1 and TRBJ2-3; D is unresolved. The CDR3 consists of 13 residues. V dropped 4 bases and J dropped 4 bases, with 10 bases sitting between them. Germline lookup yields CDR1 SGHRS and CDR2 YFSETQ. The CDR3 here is CASSQSVPDTQYF. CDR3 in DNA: TGCGCCAGCAGCCAGAGCGTCCCAGATACGCAGTATTTT.

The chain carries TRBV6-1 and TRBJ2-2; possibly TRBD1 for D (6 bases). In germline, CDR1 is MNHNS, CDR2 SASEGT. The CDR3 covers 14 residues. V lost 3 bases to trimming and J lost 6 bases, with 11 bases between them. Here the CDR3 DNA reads TGTGCCAGCAGTGAGGGGGCAGTCCCCGGGGAGCTGTTTTTT. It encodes CASSEGAVPGELFF.

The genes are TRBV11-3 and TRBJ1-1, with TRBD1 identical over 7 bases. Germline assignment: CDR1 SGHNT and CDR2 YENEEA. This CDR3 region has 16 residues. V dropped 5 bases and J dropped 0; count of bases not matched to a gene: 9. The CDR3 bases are TGTGCCAGCAGCGACCAGGGGGTGGGCATGAACACTGAAGCTTTCTTT. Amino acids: CASSDQGVGMNTEAFF.

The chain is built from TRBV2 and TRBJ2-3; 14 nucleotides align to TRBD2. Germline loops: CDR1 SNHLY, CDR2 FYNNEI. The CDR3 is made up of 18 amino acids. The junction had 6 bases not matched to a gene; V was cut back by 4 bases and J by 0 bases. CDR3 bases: TGTGCCAGCAGTGGACTAGCGGGAGGGCTCACCAGCACAGATACGCAGTATTTT. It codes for CASSGLAGGLTSTDTQYF.

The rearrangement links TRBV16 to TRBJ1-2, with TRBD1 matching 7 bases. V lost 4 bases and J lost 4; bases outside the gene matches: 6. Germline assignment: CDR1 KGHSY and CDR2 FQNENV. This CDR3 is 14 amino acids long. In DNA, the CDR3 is TGTGCCAGCAGCCGCGGACAGGCTCGCTATGGCTACACCTTC. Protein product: CASSRGQARYGYTF.

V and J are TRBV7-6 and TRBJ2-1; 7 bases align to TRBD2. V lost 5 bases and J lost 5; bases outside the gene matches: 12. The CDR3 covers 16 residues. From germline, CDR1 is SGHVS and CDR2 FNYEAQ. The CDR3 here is CASSIGLGLGNNEQFF. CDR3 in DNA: TGTGCCAGCAGCATCGGACTAGGGCTAGGAAACAATGAGCAGTTCTTC. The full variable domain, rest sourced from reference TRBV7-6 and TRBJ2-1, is GAGVSQSPRYKVTKRGQDVALRCDPISGHVSLYWYRQALGQGPEFLTYFNYEAQQDKSGLPNDRFSAERPEGSISTLTIQRTEQRDSAMYRCASSIGLGLGNNEQFFGPGTRLTVL.

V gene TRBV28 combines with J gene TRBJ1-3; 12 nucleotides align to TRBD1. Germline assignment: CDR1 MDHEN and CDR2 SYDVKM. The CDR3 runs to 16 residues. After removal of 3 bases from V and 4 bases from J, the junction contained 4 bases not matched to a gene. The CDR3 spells CASSLWDRGLGNTIYF. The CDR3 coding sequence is TGTGCCAGCAGTTTGTGGGACAGGGGGCTAGGAAACACCATATATTTT.

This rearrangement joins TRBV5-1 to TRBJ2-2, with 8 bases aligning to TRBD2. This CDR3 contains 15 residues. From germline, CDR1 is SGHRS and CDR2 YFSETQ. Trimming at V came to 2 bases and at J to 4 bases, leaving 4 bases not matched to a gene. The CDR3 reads CASSLIGRGTGELFF. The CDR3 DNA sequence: TGCGCCAGCAGCTTAATCGGGAGGGGCACCGGGGAGCTGTTTTTT.

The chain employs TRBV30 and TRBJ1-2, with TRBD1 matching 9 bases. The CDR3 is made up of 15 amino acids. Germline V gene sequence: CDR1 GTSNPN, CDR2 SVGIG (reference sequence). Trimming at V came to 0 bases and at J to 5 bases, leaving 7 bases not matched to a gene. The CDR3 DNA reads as TGTGCCTGGAGTGTACGGGGGACAGGGCGGTATGGCTACACCTTC. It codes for CAWSVRGTGRYGYTF.